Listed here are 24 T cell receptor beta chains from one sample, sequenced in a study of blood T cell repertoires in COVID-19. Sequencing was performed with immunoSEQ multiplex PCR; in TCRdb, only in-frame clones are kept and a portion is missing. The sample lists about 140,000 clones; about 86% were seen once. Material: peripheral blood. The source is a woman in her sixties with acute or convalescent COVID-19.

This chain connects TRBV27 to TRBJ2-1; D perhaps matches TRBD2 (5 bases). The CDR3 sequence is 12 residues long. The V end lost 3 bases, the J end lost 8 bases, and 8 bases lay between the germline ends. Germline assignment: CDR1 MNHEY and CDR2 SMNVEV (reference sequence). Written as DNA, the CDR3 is TGTGCCAGCAGTTTTGAGGGCTATGAGCAGTTCTTC. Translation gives CASSFEGYEQFF.

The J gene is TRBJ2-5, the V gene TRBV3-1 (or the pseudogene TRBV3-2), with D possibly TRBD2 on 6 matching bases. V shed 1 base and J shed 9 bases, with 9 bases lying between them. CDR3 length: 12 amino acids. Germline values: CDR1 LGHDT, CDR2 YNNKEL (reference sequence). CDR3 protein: CASSQGWGAQYF. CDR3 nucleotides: TGTGCCAGCAGCCAAGGGTGGGGGGCCCAGTACTTC.

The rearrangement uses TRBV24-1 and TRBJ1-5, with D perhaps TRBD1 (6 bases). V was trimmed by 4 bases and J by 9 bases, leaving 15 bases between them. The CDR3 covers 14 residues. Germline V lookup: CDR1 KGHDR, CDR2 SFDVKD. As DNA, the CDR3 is TGTGCCACCAGTGAGGACACAGGGAGTCGGCCCCAGCATTTT. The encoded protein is CATSEDTGSRPQHF.

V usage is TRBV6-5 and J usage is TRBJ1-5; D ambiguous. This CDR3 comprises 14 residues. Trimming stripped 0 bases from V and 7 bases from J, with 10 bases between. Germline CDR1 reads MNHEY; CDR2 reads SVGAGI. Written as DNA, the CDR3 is TGTGCCAGCAGTTACTCGAGTGGTTCGCAGCCCCAGCATTTT. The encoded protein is CASSYSSGSQPQHF.

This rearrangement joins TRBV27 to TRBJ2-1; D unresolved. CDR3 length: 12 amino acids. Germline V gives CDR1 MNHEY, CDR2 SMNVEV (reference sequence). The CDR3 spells CVQLSGRRSQFF. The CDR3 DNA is TGTGTTCAATTGAGTGGTCGGCGGTCGCAGTTCTTC.

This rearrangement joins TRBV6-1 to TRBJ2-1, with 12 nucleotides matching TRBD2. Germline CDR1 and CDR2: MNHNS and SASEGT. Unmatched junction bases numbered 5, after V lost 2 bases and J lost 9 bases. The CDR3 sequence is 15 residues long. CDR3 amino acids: CASSELAGGPFEQFF. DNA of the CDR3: TGTGCCAGCAGTGAACTAGCGGGGGGGCCTTTTGAGCAGTTCTTC.

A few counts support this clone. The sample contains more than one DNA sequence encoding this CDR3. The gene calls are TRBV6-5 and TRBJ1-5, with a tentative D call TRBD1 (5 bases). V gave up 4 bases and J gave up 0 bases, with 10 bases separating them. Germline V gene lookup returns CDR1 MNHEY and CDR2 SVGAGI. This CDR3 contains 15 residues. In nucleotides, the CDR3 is TGTGCCAGCAGTTCCGACAGAAATAGCAATCAGCCCCAGCATTTT. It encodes CASSSDRNSNQPQHF.

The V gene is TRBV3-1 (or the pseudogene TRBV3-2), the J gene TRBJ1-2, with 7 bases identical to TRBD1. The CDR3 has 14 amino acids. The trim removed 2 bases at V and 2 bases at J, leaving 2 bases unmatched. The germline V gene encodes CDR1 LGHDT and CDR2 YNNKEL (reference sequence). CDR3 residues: CASSQPTGNYGYTF. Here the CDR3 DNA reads TGTGCCAGCAGCCAACCGACAGGGAACTATGGCTACACCTTC.

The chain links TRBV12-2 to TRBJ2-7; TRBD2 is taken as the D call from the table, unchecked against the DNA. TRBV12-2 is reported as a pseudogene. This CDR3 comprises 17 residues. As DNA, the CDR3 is TGTGCAAGTCGCTTTAGGCTCCGGGGGACGGTTTCTGGCGAGCAGTACTTC. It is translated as CASRFRLRGTVSGEQYF.

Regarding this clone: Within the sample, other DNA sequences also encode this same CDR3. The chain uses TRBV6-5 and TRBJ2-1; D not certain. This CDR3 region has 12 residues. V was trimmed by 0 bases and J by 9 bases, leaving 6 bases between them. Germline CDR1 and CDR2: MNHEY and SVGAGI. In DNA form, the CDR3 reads TGTGCCAGCAGTTACTCCCGCGGTGAGCAGTTCTTC. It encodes CASSYSRGEQFF.

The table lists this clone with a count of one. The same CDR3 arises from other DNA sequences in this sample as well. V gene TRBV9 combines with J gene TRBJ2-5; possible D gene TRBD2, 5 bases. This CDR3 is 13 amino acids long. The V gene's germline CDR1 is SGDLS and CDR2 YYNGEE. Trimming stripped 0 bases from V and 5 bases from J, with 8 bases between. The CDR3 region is CASSVASRETQYF. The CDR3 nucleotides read TGTGCCAGCAGCGTAGCTAGCCGGGAGACCCAGTACTTC.

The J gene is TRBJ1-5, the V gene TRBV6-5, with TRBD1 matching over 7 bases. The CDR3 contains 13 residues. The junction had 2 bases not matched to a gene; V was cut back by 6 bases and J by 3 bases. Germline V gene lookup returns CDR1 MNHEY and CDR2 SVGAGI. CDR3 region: CASRTGTNQPQHF. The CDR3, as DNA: TGTGCCAGCAGGACAGGGACCAATCAGCCCCAGCATTTT.

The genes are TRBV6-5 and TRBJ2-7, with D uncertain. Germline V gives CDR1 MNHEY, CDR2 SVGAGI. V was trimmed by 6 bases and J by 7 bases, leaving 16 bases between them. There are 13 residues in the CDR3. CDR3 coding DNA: TGTGCCAGCAGCCTATCGAGTTCGGAGGAGCAGTACTTC. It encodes CASSLSSSEEQYF.

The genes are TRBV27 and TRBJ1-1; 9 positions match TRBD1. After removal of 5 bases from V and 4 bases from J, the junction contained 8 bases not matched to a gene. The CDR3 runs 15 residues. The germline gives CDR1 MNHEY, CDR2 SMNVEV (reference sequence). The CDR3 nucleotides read TGTGCCAGCAGTAGACAGGGGGGCAGGAGCACTGAAGCTTTCTTT. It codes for CASSRQGGRSTEAFF.

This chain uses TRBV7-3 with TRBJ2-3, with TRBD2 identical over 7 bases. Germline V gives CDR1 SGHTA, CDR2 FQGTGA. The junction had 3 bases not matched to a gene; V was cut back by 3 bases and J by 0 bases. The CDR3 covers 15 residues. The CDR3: CASSFSGLSTDTQYF. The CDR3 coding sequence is TGTGCCAGCAGCTTTAGCGGGCTAAGCACAGATACGCAGTATTTT.

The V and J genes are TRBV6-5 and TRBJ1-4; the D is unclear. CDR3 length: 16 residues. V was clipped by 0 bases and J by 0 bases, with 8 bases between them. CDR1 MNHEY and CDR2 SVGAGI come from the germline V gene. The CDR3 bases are TGTGCCAGCAGTTACTCGTCAGGCTCAACTAATGAAAAACTGTTTTTT. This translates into CASSYSSGSTNEKLFF.

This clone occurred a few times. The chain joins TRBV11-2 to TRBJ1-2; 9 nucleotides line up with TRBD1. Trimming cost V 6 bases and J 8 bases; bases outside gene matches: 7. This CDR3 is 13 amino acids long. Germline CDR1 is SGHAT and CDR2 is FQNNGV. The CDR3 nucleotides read TGTGCCAGCAGGTCAACAGGGGGCTGGGGCTACACCTTC. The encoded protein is CASRSTGGWGYTF.

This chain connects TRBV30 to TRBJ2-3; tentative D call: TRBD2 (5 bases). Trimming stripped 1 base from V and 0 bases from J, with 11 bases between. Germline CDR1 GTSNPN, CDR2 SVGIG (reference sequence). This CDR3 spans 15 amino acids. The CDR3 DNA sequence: TGTGCCTGGAGTGGGACGGGCGGGAGCACAGATACGCAGTATTTT. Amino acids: CAWSGTGGSTDTQYF. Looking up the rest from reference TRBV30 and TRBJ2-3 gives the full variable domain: SQTIHQWPATLVQPVGSPLSLECTVEGTSNPNLYWYRQAAGRGLQLLFYSVGIGQISSEVPQNLSASRPQDRQFILSSKKLLLSDSGFYLCAWSGTGGSTDTQYFGPGTRLTVL.

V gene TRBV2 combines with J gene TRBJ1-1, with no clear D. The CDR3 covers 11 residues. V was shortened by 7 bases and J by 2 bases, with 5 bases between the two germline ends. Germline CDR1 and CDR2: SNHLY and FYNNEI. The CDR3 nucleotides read TGTGCCAGCACCCTTAACACTGAAGCTTTCTTT. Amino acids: CASTLNTEAFF. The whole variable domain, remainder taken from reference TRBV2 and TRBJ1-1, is EPEVTQTPSHQVTQMGQEVILRCVPISNHLYFYWYRQILGQKVEFLVSFYNNEISEKSEIFDDQFSVERPDGSNFTLKIRSTKLEDSAMYFCASTLNTEAFFGQGTRLTVV.

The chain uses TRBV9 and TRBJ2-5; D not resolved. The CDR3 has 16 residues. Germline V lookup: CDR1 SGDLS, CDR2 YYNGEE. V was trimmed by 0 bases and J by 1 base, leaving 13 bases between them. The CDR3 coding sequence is TGTGCCAGCAGCGTAGGCGCAACCGAGGTCCAAGAGACCCAGTACTTC. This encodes CASSVGATEVQETQYF.

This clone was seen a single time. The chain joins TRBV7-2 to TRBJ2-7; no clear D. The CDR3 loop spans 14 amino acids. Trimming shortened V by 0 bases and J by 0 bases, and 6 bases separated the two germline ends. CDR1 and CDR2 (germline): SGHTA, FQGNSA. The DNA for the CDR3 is TGTGCCAGCAGCTTAGCACACAGCTCCTACGAGCAGTACTTC. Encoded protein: CASSLAHSSYEQYF. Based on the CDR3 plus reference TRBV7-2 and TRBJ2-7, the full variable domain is GAGVSQSPSNKVTEKGKDVELRCDPISGHTALYWYRQSLGQGLEFLIYFQGNSAPDKSGLPSDRFSAERTGGSVSTLTIQRTQQEDSAVYLCASSLAHSSYEQYFGPGTRLTVT.

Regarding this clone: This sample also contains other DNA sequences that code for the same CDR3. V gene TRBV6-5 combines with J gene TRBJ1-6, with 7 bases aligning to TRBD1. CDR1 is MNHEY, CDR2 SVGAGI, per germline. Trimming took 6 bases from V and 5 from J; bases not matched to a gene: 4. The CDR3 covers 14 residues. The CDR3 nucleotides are TGTGCCAGCAGCCGACAGGGCAATAATTCACCCCTCCACTTT. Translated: CASSRQGNNSPLHF.

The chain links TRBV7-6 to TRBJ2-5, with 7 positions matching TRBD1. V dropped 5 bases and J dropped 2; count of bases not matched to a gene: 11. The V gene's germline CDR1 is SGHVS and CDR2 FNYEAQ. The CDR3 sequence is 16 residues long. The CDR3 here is CASSPYGQAAQETQYF. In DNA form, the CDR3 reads TGTGCCAGCAGCCCCTACGGACAGGCTGCGCAAGAGACCCAGTACTTC.

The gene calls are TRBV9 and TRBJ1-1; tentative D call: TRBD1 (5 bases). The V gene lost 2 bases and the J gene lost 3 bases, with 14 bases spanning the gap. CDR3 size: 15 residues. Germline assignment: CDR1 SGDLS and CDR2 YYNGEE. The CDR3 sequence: CASSVDPLGDTEAFF. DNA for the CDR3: TGTGCCAGCAGCGTTGACCCCCTAGGGGACACTGAAGCTTTCTTT.